This T cell receptor (beta chain) was documented in a study of regulatory dendritic cells for organ transplantation. TCRdb's table, derived via immunoSEQ multiplex PCR, lists solely in-frame clones and lacks some. The sample lists about 12,000 clones; nearly 80% were seen once. A remark on this clone: Its antigen is currently unknown.

This CDR3 spans 11 amino acids. Germline V CDR1 and CDR2: SQVTM, ANQGSEA. V lost 0 bases, J lost 8 bases, and 7 bases lay in between. CFSE-labeled sorted T cells met regulatory or mature dendritic cells for about five days. V and J are TRBV29-1 and TRBJ1-2; D unresolved. The receptor was derived from a human donor in good health. The sample consisted of naive CD8+ T cells from blood cultured with regulatory dendritic cells. Subset of the sample: CD45RA+ naive T cells. The CDR3 reads CSVEEVRGYTF. CDR3 DNA: TGCAGCGTTGAAGAGGTGCGGGGCTACACCTTC.